This passage covers 7 T cell receptor beta chains from one sample sequenced in a study of cytomegalovirus exposure and HLA in healthy donors. The PCR employed 60 Vbeta primers together with 13 Jbeta primers. The method was immunoSEQ multiplex PCR; TCRdb's version includes in-frame clones alone and lacks a portion of them. This listing includes 150,000 or so clones. Sequences were obtained from PBMCs. The receptors derive from a woman aged 45-65 years in good health and CMV-seronegative.

The genes are TRBV7-2 and TRBJ2-3; no firm D call. Trimming shortened V by 5 bases and J by 2 bases, and 14 bases separated the two germline ends. CDR1 is SGHTA and CDR2 is FQGNSA in the germline V gene. The CDR3 is made up of 15 amino acids. The CDR3 DNA is TGTGCCAGCAGCGATGTGGTGCGGTCCACAGATACGCAGTATTTT. Amino acid sequence: CASSDVVRSTDTQYF.

The V call is TRBV5-1, the J call TRBJ2-5, with 7 nucleotides matching TRBD1. The germline V gene has CDR1 SGHRS and CDR2 YFSETQ. The CDR3 loop spans 12 amino acids. The J segment lost 1 base and the V segment lost 9 bases, leaving 3 bases of the junction unmatched. This chain's CDR3 is CATGDSQETQYF. CDR3 coding DNA: TGCGCCACCGGGGACAGCCAAGAGACCCAGTACTTC.

V usage is TRBV27 and J usage is TRBJ2-1, with TRBD2 identical over 8 bases. The CDR3 is made up of 15 amino acids. Unmatched junction bases numbered 10, after V lost 7 bases and J lost 5 bases. The germline V gene encodes CDR1 MNHEY and CDR2 SMNVEV (reference sequence). The CDR3, as DNA: TGTGCCAGCATGTGGCGGGAGGTCGGAAACAATGAGCAGTTCTTC. The encoded protein is CASMWREVGNNEQFF.

This chain joins TRBV19 and TRBJ1-1, with TRBD1 identical over 7 bases. The CDR3 consists of 13 residues. CDR1 LNHDA and CDR2 SQIVND come from the germline V gene (reference sequence). V lost 9 bases, J lost 2 bases, and 6 bases stayed unmatched. CDR3: CASRDSPNTEAFF. The CDR3 DNA reads TGTGCCAGCAGGGACAGTCCAAACACTGAAGCTTTCTTT.

CDR3: CASSPGLAVYNEQFF. Written as DNA, the CDR3 is TGCGCCAGCAGCCCGGGACTAGCGGTCTACAATGAGCAGTTCTTC. The J gene is TRBJ2-1, the V gene TRBV5-1, with 11 bases matching TRBD2. Germline V CDR1 and CDR2: SGHRS, YFSETQ. The CDR3 runs to 15 residues. J gave up 3 bases and V 4 bases, and 3 bases lay outside the gene matches. The full variable domain, with the rest looked up from reference TRBV5-1 and TRBJ2-1, is KAGVTQTPRYLIKTRGQQVTLSCSPISGHRSVSWYQQTPGQGLQFLFEYFSETQRNKGNFPGRFSGRQFSNSRSEMNVSTLELGDSALYLCASSPGLAVYNEQFFGPGTRLTVL.

The chain combines TRBV28 with TRBJ2-7, with TRBD1 identical over 7 bases. The CDR3 sequence is 13 residues long. Germline V gene data show CDR1 as MDHEN and CDR2 as SYDVKM. The V segment lost 7 bases and the J segment 1 base; nucleotides outside the gene matches: 4. Written as DNA, the CDR3 is TGTGCCAGCACCCGGGACAGTTCCTACGAGCAGTACTTC. It translates to CASTRDSSYEQYF.

J is TRBJ2-1 and V is TRBV1; the tabulated D call, TRBD2, remains unverified against the DNA. TRBV1 is a pseudogene. CDR3 size: 11 residues. As DNA, the CDR3 is TGCACCAGCAGCCGGGGAGATGAGCAGTTCTTC. It specifies CTSSRGDEQFF.